A selection of T cell receptor beta chains follows, all from one sample in a study of cytomegalovirus exposure and HLA in healthy donors. Here immunoSEQ multiplex PCR was the method, and the copy in TCRdb shows in-frame clones only, minus some. In the table there are fewer than 90,000 clones, roughly 94% of which are singletons. What was sequenced was PBMCs. Receptors originate from a young woman in good health and CMV-seropositive. Each CDR3 is given with its conserved first and last residue. Each record gives: J gene, D gene, V gene, clone size, CDR3 DNA, CDR3 protein. The D gene is left open where the match is weak. A row's size may be missing; if present it is once, few, many or a size class.

J gene: TRBJ1-2
D gene: TRBD1
V gene: TRBV5-4
clone size: NA
CDR3 DNA: TGTGCCAGCAGCTTGAATAGGGACAGAGCTTCTAACTATGGCTACACCTTC
CDR3 protein: CASSLNRDRASNYGYTF

J gene: TRBJ1-5
D gene: TRBD1
V gene: TRBV2
clone size: NA
CDR3 DNA: TGTGCCACCCCTCACAGGGGGCGGAATCAGCCCCAGCATTTT
CDR3 protein: CATPHRGRNQPQHF

J gene: TRBJ2-2
D gene: TRBD2
V gene: TRBV27
clone size: NA
CDR3 DNA: TGTGCCAGCGGACGGGCGGGAGGGCCACCCGGGGAGCTGTTTTTT
CDR3 protein: CASGRAGGPPGELFF

J gene: TRBJ2-3
D gene: TRBD2
V gene: TRBV6-5
clone size: NA
CDR3 DNA: TGTGCCAGCAGTTACCATCAAGCGGGGGGCCCCGATACGCAGTATTTT
CDR3 protein: CASSYHQAGGPDTQYF

J gene: TRBJ2-2
D gene: NA
V gene: TRBV7-9
clone size: NA
CDR3 DNA: TGTGCCAGCAGCCTGGACACGGCCCAAACCGGGGAGCTGTTTTTT
CDR3 protein: CASSLDTAQTGELFF

J gene: TRBJ1-3
D gene: NA
V gene: TRBV13
clone size: NA
CDR3 DNA: TGTGCCAGCAGTACCGGGACACTAGGAAACACCATATATTTT
CDR3 protein: CASSTGTLGNTIYF

J gene: TRBJ2-7
D gene: NA
V gene: TRBV29-1
clone size: NA
CDR3 DNA: TGCAGCGTCGTAGAGAGCTCCTACGAGCAGTACTTC
CDR3 protein: CSVVESSYEQYF

J gene: TRBJ2-6
D gene: NA
V gene: TRBV19
clone size: once
CDR3 DNA: TGTGCCAGTAGTATCGGGATTTCTGGGGCCAACGTCCTGACTTTC
CDR3 protein: CASSIGISGANVLTF

J gene: TRBJ1-2
D gene: NA
V gene: TRBV6-1
clone size: NA
CDR3 DNA: TGTGCCAGCAGTGATCGGGGAAGGATCCGCGAAGACTATGGCTACACCTTC
CDR3 protein: CASSDRGRIREDYGYTF

J gene: TRBJ2-2
D gene: NA
V gene: TRBV4-1
clone size: NA
CDR3 DNA: TGCGCCAGCAGCCAAATGATGGGGGCTAACACCGGGGAGCTGTTTTTT
CDR3 protein: CASSQMMGANTGELFF

J gene: TRBJ2-3
D gene: NA
V gene: TRBV28
clone size: NA
CDR3 DNA: TGTGCCAGCAGTTTAAAACTAGCAAATACGCAGTATTTT
CDR3 protein: CASSLKLANTQYF

J gene: TRBJ2-2
D gene: TRBD2
V gene: TRBV18
clone size: NA
CDR3 DNA: TGTGCCAGCTCACCGGGGACTAGCGTATCCGGGGAGCTGTTTTTT
CDR3 protein: CASSPGTSVSGELFF

J gene: TRBJ2-7
D gene: TRBD2
V gene: TRBV5-4
clone size: NA
CDR3 DNA: TGTGCCAGCAGCCCCACTAGCGGTAGCTCCTACGAGCAGTACTTC
CDR3 protein: CASSPTSGSSYEQYF

J gene: TRBJ2-7
D gene: NA
V gene: TRBV5-5
clone size: NA
CDR3 DNA: TGTGCCAGCAGCACTTCGACAGTAAACGAGCAGTACTTC
CDR3 protein: CASSTSTVNEQYF

J gene: TRBJ2-7
D gene: TRBD1
V gene: TRBV29-1
clone size: NA
CDR3 DNA: TGCAGCGTTGACAAAGGGACAGGGGGATACGAGCAGTACTTC
CDR3 protein: CSVDKGTGGYEQYF

J gene: TRBJ1-5
D gene: TRBD1
V gene: TRBV5-1
clone size: NA
CDR3 DNA: TGCGCCAGCAGCCCGGGACAGGGAGTGAATCAGCCCCAGCATTTT
CDR3 protein: CASSPGQGVNQPQHF

J gene: TRBJ2-3
D gene: NA
V gene: TRBV7-9
clone size: NA
CDR3 DNA: TGTGCCAGCAGCCCACGGACAGGGAGGGGGACAGATACGCAGTATTTT
CDR3 protein: CASSPRTGRGTDTQYF

J gene: TRBJ1-3
D gene: TRBD1
V gene: TRBV11-3
clone size: NA
CDR3 DNA: TGTGCCAGCAGCTTGGGGGACAGGGGACGTGGAAACACCATATATTTT
CDR3 protein: CASSLGDRGRGNTIYF

J gene: TRBJ1-1
D gene: NA
V gene: TRBV27
clone size: NA
CDR3 DNA: TGTGCCAGCAGCCCCGGGAACACTGAAGCTTTCTTT
CDR3 protein: CASSPGNTEAFF